Shown below are 18 T cell receptor beta chains from a single sample sequenced in a study of glioma-infiltrating T cells after dendritic cell vaccination. Measured with immunoSEQ multiplex PCR; TCRdb has only the in-frame clones, and not every one. The data contain around 96,000 clones, over 60% of them seen just once; the ten biggest clones take up around 6%. Sequencing used blood, obtained before dendritic cell vaccination. The receptors stem from a human donor with glioblastoma.

The chain links TRBV5-1 to TRBJ1-3, with D uncertain. Per the germline V gene, CDR1 is SGHRS and CDR2 is YFSETQ. V lost 1 base to trimming and J lost 3 bases, with 8 bases between them. The CDR3 has 14 amino acids. As DNA, the CDR3 is TGCGCCAGCAGCTTGTCAGATTTTGGAAACACCATATATTTT. This encodes CASSLSDFGNTIYF.

There are a few counts of this clone. The chain combines TRBV4-1 with TRBJ1-4; 7 positions agree with TRBD1. The CDR3 spans 14 residues. V shed 4 bases and J 5 bases; nucleotides not matched to a gene: 4. Germline-derived CDR1 and CDR2 are MGHRA and YSYEKL. In nucleotides, the CDR3 is TGCGCCAGCAGCCGTGACAGGGTGAATGAAAAACTGTTTTTT. Translated: CASSRDRVNEKLFF.

This sequence joins TRBV6-1 and TRBJ2-5; no clear D gene. The better agreement between TRBJ2-7 and the DNA end casts doubt on the J call. This CDR3 is 14 amino acids long. The V gene's germline CDR1 is MNHNS and CDR2 SASEGT. CDR3 bases: TGTGCCAGCAGCCCATCTGGAGTAACGTACGAGCAGTACTTC. Translating it yields CASSPSGVTYEQYF.

J is TRBJ1-4 and V is TRBV4-1; 9 bases agree with TRBD1. The junction had 11 bases not matched to a gene; V was cut back by 4 bases and J by 8 bases. This CDR3 contains 16 residues. CDR1 and CDR2 (germline): MGHRA, YSYEKL. CDR3 amino acids: CASSLEGQGWGEKLFF. The DNA for the CDR3 is TGCGCCAGCAGCCTAGAAGGACAGGGGTGGGGGGAAAAACTGTTTTTT.

Concerning this clone itself: This specimen includes other DNA sequences encoding the same CDR3. This chain connects TRBV5-1 to TRBJ1-2; no clear D. The germline CDR1 and CDR2 sequences are SGHRS and YFSETQ. Between the trimmed V and J ends, which lost 1 base and 0 bases, there was a span of 7 bases. The CDR3 totals 14 residues. The CDR3 nucleotides read TGCGCCAGCAGCTTGTCTCCAGCTAACTATGGCTACACCTTC. It translates to CASSLSPANYGYTF.

V usage is TRBV27 and J usage is TRBJ2-5; D possibly corresponds to TRBD1 (5 bases). The J call may be in error: the DNA end matches TRBJ2-7 better. The CDR3 covers 17 residues. The germline CDR1 and CDR2 sequences are MNHEY and SMNVEV (reference sequence). CDR3 bases: TGTGCCAGCAGTCCTCTCTCCCGGCGTGGGGCGATGGACGAGCAGTACTTC. Amino acids: CASSPLSRRGAMDEQYF.

Only one count was recorded for this clone. V is TRBV2 and J is TRBJ1-5, with 7 positions matching TRBD1. Per the germline V gene, CDR1 is SNHLY and CDR2 is FYNNEI. The CDR3 contains 16 residues. V gave up 7 bases and J gave up 0 bases; unmatched junction bases: 9. The CDR3 DNA sequence: TGTGCCAGCAAAGAGACAGGGATATATAGCAATCAGCCCCAGCATTTT. Its protein is CASKETGIYSNQPQHF.

V usage is TRBV5-6 and J usage is TRBJ2-1; 14 bases match TRBD2. Per germline, CDR1 SGHDT and CDR2 YYEEEE. The CDR3 runs 18 residues. J gave up 9 bases and V 2 bases, and 13 bases lay outside the gene matches. The CDR3 loop reads CASSLRLAGGSRMGEQFF. CDR3 sequence (DNA): TGTGCCAGCAGCTTACGACTAGCGGGAGGGTCTCGGATGGGTGAGCAGTTCTTC.

This clone was picked up a small number of times. The J gene is TRBJ2-1, the V gene TRBV5-8; D is undetermined. The germline CDR1 and CDR2 sequences are SGHTS and YDEGEE. Trimming removed 0 bases from V and 0 bases from J, with 7 bases in between. The CDR3 covers 15 residues. CDR3 region: CASSLVTGSYNEQFF. The CDR3 coding sequence is TGTGCCAGCAGCTTGGTAACGGGCTCCTACAATGAGCAGTTCTTC.

The CDR3 sequence: CASSRSSGANVLTF. The CDR3 region has the DNA TGTGCCAGCAGCCGTTCCTCTGGGGCCAACGTCCTGACTTTC. The rearrangement joins TRBV27 to TRBJ2-6, with D hard to call. CDR1 is MNHEY and CDR2 is SMNVEV in the germline V gene (reference sequence). Trimming removed 6 bases at V and 0 bases at J, with 6 bases between. This CDR3 has 14 amino acids.

The J gene is TRBJ2-3, the V gene TRBV7-9, with D tentatively TRBD2 (7 bases). The CDR3 loop spans 14 amino acids. Trimming stripped 11 bases from V and 2 bases from J, with 17 bases between. Germline V lookup: CDR1 SEHNR, CDR2 FQNEAQ (reference sequence). CDR3 sequence reads: CAGTVGGPTDTQYF. The CDR3 DNA sequence: TGTGCCGGCACCGTCGGGGGGCCCACAGATACGCAGTATTTT.

In its sample, this clone was seen once. The chain recombines TRBV19 with TRBJ2-2; maybe TRBD1 (7 bases). The CDR3 runs 14 residues. CDR1 is LNHDA and CDR2 is SQIVND in the germline V gene (reference sequence). V shed 2 bases and J shed 5 bases, with 9 bases lying between them. This CDR3 is CASSIPGGTGELFF. As DNA, the CDR3 is TGTGCCAGTAGTATACCAGGGGGGACCGGGGAGCTGTTTTTT.

The V gene is TRBV5-6, the J gene TRBJ1-2, with D tentatively TRBD1 (5 bases). CDR1 SGHDT and CDR2 YYEEEE come from the germline V gene. The CDR3 covers 18 residues. Between the trimmed V and J ends, which lost 4 bases and 5 bases, there was a span of 27 bases. The CDR3 bases are TGTGCCAGCAGCGGGTACGGACGGGGGGGAGGTGATTTGTATGGCTACACCTTC. This sequence encodes CASSGYGRGGGDLYGYTF.

This clone was observed a few times. The rearrangement links TRBV28 to TRBJ1-5; no clear D. The germline V gene has CDR1 MDHEN and CDR2 SYDVKM. V was shortened by 3 bases and J by 6 bases, with 15 bases between the two germline ends. This CDR3 contains 15 residues. CDR3 sequence: CASSFLEGGSQPQHF. DNA of the CDR3: TGTGCCAGCAGTTTTTTGGAGGGCGGGAGTCAGCCCCAGCATTTT.

This chain links TRBV9 with TRBJ1-2; D is unresolved. V lost 3 bases to trimming and J lost 1 base, with 13 bases between them. CDR1 and CDR2 from the germline V gene are SGDLS and YYNGEE. The CDR3 has 15 amino acids. The CDR3 is CASSGEARGNYGYTF. The CDR3 DNA reads as TGTGCCAGCAGCGGAGAGGCTCGGGGTAACTATGGCTACACCTTC.

This clone has just one count. This chain joins TRBV19 and TRBJ2-1; tentatively, D is TRBD1 (6 bases). The CDR3 length is 16 residues. V gave up 2 bases and J gave up 8 bases, with 19 bases separating them. CDR1 and CDR2 from the germline V gene are LNHDA and SQIVND (reference sequence). CDR3 amino acids: CASSIRRQAILHEQFF. The CDR3 nucleotides are TGTGCCAGTAGTATAAGGAGACAGGCGATTCTACATGAGCAGTTCTTC.

The genes are TRBV5-6 and TRBJ2-4; 7 bases agree with TRBD1. Germline assignment: CDR1 SGHDT and CDR2 YYEEEE. This CDR3 is 14 amino acids long. The trim removed 3 bases at V and 8 bases at J, leaving 8 bases unmatched. CDR3 loop: CASSSRQGRDIQYF. The CDR3, as DNA: TGTGCCAGCAGCTCCCGACAGGGTAGGGACATTCAGTACTTC.

J is TRBJ2-2 and V is TRBV5-1, with 8 bases that match TRBD1. The CDR3 spans 15 residues. The ends lost 3 bases at V and 3 bases at J; junction bases unmatched: 4. Germline lookup yields CDR1 SGHRS and CDR2 YFSETQ. CDR3 protein: CASSWGQAYTGELFF. Here the CDR3 DNA reads TGCGCCAGCAGCTGGGGACAGGCTTACACCGGGGAGCTGTTTTTT.